The clone carrying this TCR beta chain was detected only a few times. TCRdb passed the PCR reads through MiXCR, listing each CDR3 protein once. The sample has hundreds of thousands of distinct CDR3 sequences; about a quarter are singletons. This entry is derived from a study of molecular identifiers for immune sequencing clone quantification. V shed 6 bases and J 2 bases; nucleotides not matched to a gene: 6. The CDR3 extends over 16 amino acids. Germline V gives CDR1 SQVTM, CDR2 ANQGSEA. The chain links TRBV29-1 to TRBJ2-3; TRBD2 aligns across 15 bases. The sequence was collected from a human donor in good health. Some libraries in this study had Jurkat cell RNA spiked in. The specimen sequenced was naive CD8+ T cells from blood, with Jurkat cell RNA spiked in. Specified subset: FACS-sorted CD8+CD4-CCR7+CD45RA+ naive T cells. DNA for the CDR3: TGCAGCGTGGACGGACTAGCGGGGGGGACCACAGATACGCAGTATTTT. It translates to CSVDGLAGGTTDTQYF.